This T cell receptor (beta chain) was sequenced for a study of CD8 T cells in ankylosing spondylitis. Molecular-barcoded quantitative 5'-RACE produced these TCR beta libraries. TCRdb recomputed calls from the 5' RACE reads with MiXCR, one row per CDR3 protein. The sample lists 36,000 or so distinct CDR3 sequences; around 15% were seen once. Germline CDR1 reads SGHDT; CDR2 reads YYEEEE. The ends were cut back, 0 bases at V and 5 bases at J, with 12 bases in the middle. The CDR3 length is 14 residues. General study points: Disease-linked clones displayed a CD8+ phenotype and appeared relatively rarely in peripheral blood. A TCR beta motif made of under 10 highly homologous variants seemed typical of ankylosing spondylitis blood. Matched synovial fluid from ankylosing spondylitis patients was reported to be enriched for disease-linked clones.

This clonotype has more than one count but fewer than ten. Antigen specificity is unknown. This sequence joins TRBV5-6 and TRBJ2-7, with D possibly matching TRBD2 (6 bases). Sequencing was performed on synovial fluid, either unsorted or a sorted T cell fraction (not recorded which). The sequence came from a male donor with ankylosing spondylitis. Here the CDR3 reads CASSLGLGVNEQYF. DNA for the CDR3: TGTGCCAGCAGCTTGGGACTAGGAGTTAACGAGCAGTACTTC.